Shown below are 26 T cell receptor beta chains from a single sample sequenced in a study of cytotoxic CD8 clonotypes in ibrutinib-treated CLL. Using immunoSEQ multiplex PCR, the repertoire was profiled, and TCRdb retains in-frame clones only, with some absent. The sample shows about 130,000 clones, around four fifths of them seen only once. The source was PBMCs, collected after 24 months of ibrutinib treatment. The source of these receptors is a human donor with chronic lymphocytic leukemia.

The chain joins TRBV5-6 to TRBJ2-2, with D possibly TRBD1 on 5 matching bases. Germline values: CDR1 SGHDT, CDR2 YYEEEE. The CDR3 sequence is 16 residues long. Trimming shortened V by 4 bases and J by 0 bases, and 13 bases separated the two germline ends. CDR3 amino acids: CASSPRTNPNTGELFF. CDR3 bases: TGTGCCAGCAGCCCCAGGACAAACCCGAACACCGGGGAGCTGTTTTTT. Drawing the rest from reference TRBV5-6 and TRBJ2-2, the complete variable domain is DAGVTQSPTHLIKTRGQQVTLRCSPKSGHDTVSWYQQALGQGPQFIFQYYEEEERQRGNFPDRFSGHQFPNYSSELNVNALLLGDSALYLCASSPRTNPNTGELFFGEGSRLTVL.

The chain carries TRBV10-1 and TRBJ2-3, with no clear D. The CDR3 sequence is 16 residues long. Germline CDR1 WNHNN, CDR2 SYGVQD (reference sequence). V was pared by 3 bases and J by 5 bases, with 18 bases between. DNA of the CDR3: TGCGCCAGCAGTGATGGCAGCGTATCTTCACAAGATACGCAGTATTTT. Translated: CASSDGSVSSQDTQYF.

The chain has TRBV7-9 and TRBJ2-5; 8 bases are shared with TRBD2. Germline loops: CDR1 SEHNR, CDR2 FQNEAQ (reference sequence). J gave up 4 bases and V 0 bases, and 1 base lay outside the gene matches. The CDR3 sequence is 14 residues long. The CDR3, as DNA: TGTGCCAGCAGCTTAGCGGGGACTAGAGAGACCCAGTACTTC. This sequence encodes CASSLAGTRETQYF.

J is TRBJ2-7 and V is TRBV27; D might be TRBD1 (5 bases). The CDR3 covers 15 residues. CDR1 is MNHEY and CDR2 is SMNVEV in the germline V gene (reference sequence). The CDR3 nucleotides are TGTGCGCGAGTCACCTGGGGCAGATACTCCTACGAGCAGTACTTC. Translating gives CARVTWGRYSYEQYF.

The genes are TRBV30 and TRBJ1-2; 8 bases are a match to TRBD1. CDR3 length: 17 amino acids. V shed 2 bases and J 8 bases; nucleotides not matched to a gene: 19. Germline V lookup: CDR1 GTSNPN, CDR2 SVGIG (reference sequence). CDR3 coding DNA: TGTGCCTGGAGTAAGCGTCTCCTGGGCAGGGGGCGCGGGGGCTACACCTTC. Residues: CAWSKRLLGRGRGGYTF.

In its sample, this clone was seen once. This chain joins TRBV5-4 and TRBJ2-5; 8 positions match TRBD1. CDR1 and CDR2 (germline): SGHNT, YYREEE (reference sequence). This CDR3 contains 14 residues. Unmatched junction bases numbered 4, after V lost 3 bases and J lost 3 bases. In nucleotides, the CDR3 is TGTGCCAGCAGCTCAAAGGACAGGGAAGAGACCCAGTACTTC. This encodes CASSSKDREETQYF.

V is TRBV10-3 and J is TRBJ1-2; no firm D call. CDR1 and CDR2 (germline): ENHRY, SYGVKD. Trimming removed 11 bases at V and 2 bases at J, with 18 bases between. CDR3 length: 14 amino acids. The CDR3 region is CAVLPAGLNYGYTF. The CDR3 DNA follows: TGTGCCGTCCTTCCGGCAGGACTCAACTATGGCTACACCTTC.

The V call is TRBV4-1, the J call TRBJ2-7; TRBD2 is a possible D gene (6 bases). Germline values: CDR1 MGHRA, CDR2 YSYEKL. V shed 8 bases and J shed 1 base, with 15 bases lying between them. This CDR3 is built from 14 residues. The DNA of the CDR3 is TGCGCCAGCGCCCCCCGGAGGGGTTCCTACGAGCAGTACTTC. Its translation is CASAPRRGSYEQYF.

The J gene is TRBJ2-7, the V gene TRBV27, with a weak D call TRBD1 (6 bases). The germline V and J ends were trimmed by 3 bases and 9 bases, with 15 bases remaining between them. Germline values: CDR1 MNHEY, CDR2 SMNVEV (reference sequence). This CDR3 comprises 13 residues. CDR3 in amino acids: CASSLAPTGRQYF. CDR3 in DNA: TGTGCCAGCAGTTTGGCCCCGACAGGCCGGCAGTACTTC.

J is TRBJ1-1 and V is TRBV19; D may be TRBD1 (6 bases). CDR3 size: 14 residues. V lost 4 bases to trimming and J lost 6 bases, with 15 bases between them. CDR1 is LNHDA and CDR2 is SQIVND in the germline V gene (reference sequence). CDR3 loop: CASSTGANNPEAFF. The DNA for the CDR3 is TGTGCCAGTAGTACAGGGGCCAACAATCCTGAAGCTTTCTTT.

V usage is TRBV5-1 and J usage is TRBJ1-1; 7 bases are shared with TRBD1. With V trimmed by 5 bases and J by 1 base, 5 bases remained unmatched. From germline, CDR1 is SGHRS and CDR2 YFSETQ. This CDR3 contains 14 residues. DNA for the CDR3: TGCGCCAGCAGGTCGGGACAGCAGAACACTGAAGCTTTCTTT. Its translation is CASRSGQQNTEAFF.

The chain employs TRBV6-5 and TRBJ2-7, with TRBD1 identical over 7 bases. CDR3 length: 14 residues. V gave up 5 bases and J gave up 6 bases; unmatched junction bases: 10. Germline V gene lookup returns CDR1 MNHEY and CDR2 SVGAGI. The CDR3: CASSRKGQRGEQYF. In nucleotides, the CDR3 is TGTGCCAGCAGTCGAAAGGGACAGAGAGGCGAGCAGTACTTC.

V and J are TRBV6-1 and TRBJ2-5, with a possible D match to TRBD1 (5 bases). The CDR3 totals 14 residues. The V gene's germline CDR1 is MNHNS and CDR2 SASEGT. Trimming took 4 bases from V and 2 from J, leaving 11 bases between them. CDR3 DNA sequence: TGTGCCAGCAGTGCCTCGACAGTACAAGAGACCCAGTACTTC. This sequence encodes CASSASTVQETQYF.

V gene TRBV21-1 combines with J gene TRBJ1-1; the DNA was not compared with TRBD1, the D call given in the table. TRBV21-1 is assigned pseudogene status. The CDR3 sequence is 13 residues long. Here the CDR3 reads CASRSSGNTEAFF. In nucleotides, the CDR3 is TGTGCCAGCAGAAGTTCAGGGAACACTGAAGCTTTCTTT.

The gene calls are TRBV29-1 and TRBJ2-3, with D perhaps TRBD2 (6 bases). The ends were cut back, 1 base at V and 4 bases at J, with 18 bases in the middle. CDR1 is SQVTM and CDR2 is ANQGSEA in the germline V gene. The CDR3 totals 16 residues. CDR3 region: CSVEGSRLASADTQYF. CDR3 DNA sequence: TGCAGCGTTGAAGGCTCCAGGCTAGCTAGCGCAGATACGCAGTATTTT.

The chain links TRBV5-6 to TRBJ1-2; TRBD1 aligns across 7 bases. The CDR3 has 18 amino acids. Germline values: CDR1 SGHDT, CDR2 YYEEEE. J lost 5 bases, V lost 0 bases, and 16 bases had no gene match. The CDR3 loop is CASSLGDSSFVNPYGYTF. For the CDR3, the DNA is TGTGCCAGCAGCTTGGGGGACAGTTCGTTCGTGAACCCGTATGGCTACACCTTC.

V and J are TRBV21-1 and TRBJ2-7; TRBD1 is the table's D call, not checked against the DNA. TRBV21-1 is a pseudogene segment. The CDR3 contains 15 residues. CDR3 nucleotide sequence: TGTGCCAGCAGCAAAGAGGGACAGGCTATATACGAGCAGTACTTC. It codes for CASSKEGQAIYEQYF.

The chain employs TRBV6-1 and TRBJ2-7, with 9 positions matching TRBD1. The junction had 3 bases not matched to a gene; V was cut back by 6 bases and J by 6 bases. This CDR3 contains 12 residues. Germline CDR1 reads MNHNS; CDR2 reads SASEGT. DNA of the CDR3: TGTGCCAGCAGGGGACAGGGTCCCGAGCAGTACTTC. Amino acids: CASRGQGPEQYF.

The chain uses TRBV7-9 and TRBJ1-1, with TRBD1 identical over 8 bases. Germline trimming cut 5 bases from V and 4 bases from J; bases unmatched to any gene: 9. The germline CDR1 and CDR2 sequences are SEHNR and FQNEAQ (reference sequence). CDR3 length: 15 amino acids. This CDR3 is CASSPQPDRGTEAFF. In nucleotides, the CDR3 is TGTGCCAGCAGCCCCCAACCCGACAGGGGCACTGAAGCTTTCTTT.

This chain joins TRBV7-2 and TRBJ1-2; D is perhaps TRBD1 (6 bases). With 1 base removed from V and 8 bases from J, the gap between germline ends came to 14 bases. CDR1 SGHTA and CDR2 FQGNSA come from the germline V gene. The CDR3 runs to 14 residues. The CDR3 coding sequence is TGTGCCAGCAGCTTAGGTCCAGGGGTCCGGGGCTACACCTTC. Translation: CASSLGPGVRGYTF.

The chain combines TRBV2 with TRBJ2-3, with D possibly TRBD2 on 6 matching bases. The CDR3 contains 14 residues. The germline V and J ends were trimmed by 6 bases and 1 base, with 11 bases remaining between them. The germline gives CDR1 SNHLY, CDR2 FYNNEI. The DNA of the CDR3 is TGTGCCAGCAGGAGGGGCGGGGGCACAGATACGCAGTATTTT. It encodes CASRRGGGTDTQYF. The whole variable domain, filled in from reference TRBV2 and TRBJ2-3, reads EPEVTQTPSHQVTQMGQEVILRCVPISNHLYFYWYRQILGQKVEFLVSFYNNEISEKSEIFDDQFSVERPDGSNFTLKIRSTKLEDSAMYFCASRRGGGTDTQYFGPGTRLTVL.

V is TRBV6-6 and J is TRBJ1-6; TRBD1 aligns across 8 bases. V trimming: 6 bases; J trimming: 10 bases; junction bases outside the gene matches: 5. The germline CDR1 and CDR2 sequences are MNHNY and SVGAGI (reference sequence). The CDR3 extends over 13 amino acids. The CDR3 protein is CASRDRERSPLHF. The CDR3 DNA is TGTGCCAGCAGGGACAGGGAGCGGTCACCCCTCCACTTT.

The chain recombines TRBV2 with TRBJ1-5, with D perhaps TRBD1 (6 bases). Deletions cut 4 bases from V and 7 bases from J, with 14 bases between. Per germline, CDR1 SNHLY and CDR2 FYNNEI. This CDR3 spans 14 amino acids. The CDR3 sequence is CASSGGDGGQPQHF. The CDR3 nucleotides read TGTGCCAGCAGTGGGGGGGACGGGGGCCAGCCCCAGCATTTT.

The chain employs TRBV5-4 and TRBJ2-7; D remains unclear. The germline V gene has CDR1 SGHNT and CDR2 YYREEE (reference sequence). The length of the CDR3 is 16 residues. With 4 bases removed from V and 0 bases from J, the gap between germline ends came to 17 bases. The CDR3 sequence is CASSPIPTQSSYEQYF. CDR3 DNA sequence: TGTGCCAGCAGCCCTATCCCGACCCAAAGCTCCTACGAGCAGTACTTC.

V is TRBV5-1 and J is TRBJ2-3, with 7 bases identical to TRBD1. This CDR3 has 12 residues. The V segment lost 4 bases and the J segment 6 bases; nucleotides outside the gene matches: 2. The V gene's germline CDR1 is SGHRS and CDR2 YFSETQ. CDR3 nucleotide sequence: TGCGCCAGCAGCCAACAGGGGGATACGCAGTATTTT. This encodes CASSQQGDTQYF.

CDR3 in amino acids: CASSLLRAFIARNQPQHF. CDR3 nucleotides: TGTGCCAGCAGCTTACTTAGGGCTTTTATTGCCCGCAATCAGCCCCAGCATTTT. The V and J genes are TRBV7-8 and TRBJ1-5, with D uncertain. The CDR3 totals 18 residues. Germline assignment: CDR1 SGHVS and CDR2 FQNEAQ. V was shortened by 2 bases and J by 2 bases, with 19 bases between the two germline ends. Supplemented by reference TRBV7-8 and TRBJ1-5, the full variable domain reads GAGVSQSPRYKVAKRGQDVALRCDPISGHVSLFWYQQALGQGPEFLTYFQNEAQLDKSGLPSDRFFAERPEGSVSTLKIQRTQQEDSAVYLCASSLLRAFIARNQPQHFGDGTRLSIL.